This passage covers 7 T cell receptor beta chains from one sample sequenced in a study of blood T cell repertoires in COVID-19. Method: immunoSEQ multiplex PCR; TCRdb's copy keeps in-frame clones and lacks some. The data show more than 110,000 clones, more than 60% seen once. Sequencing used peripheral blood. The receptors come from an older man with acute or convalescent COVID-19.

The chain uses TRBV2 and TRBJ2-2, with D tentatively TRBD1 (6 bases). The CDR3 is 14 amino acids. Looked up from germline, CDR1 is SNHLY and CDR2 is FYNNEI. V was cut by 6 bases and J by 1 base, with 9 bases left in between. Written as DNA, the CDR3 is TGTGCCAGCAGCGCGGACAGGAACACCGGGGAGCTGTTTTTT. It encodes CASSADRNTGELFF.

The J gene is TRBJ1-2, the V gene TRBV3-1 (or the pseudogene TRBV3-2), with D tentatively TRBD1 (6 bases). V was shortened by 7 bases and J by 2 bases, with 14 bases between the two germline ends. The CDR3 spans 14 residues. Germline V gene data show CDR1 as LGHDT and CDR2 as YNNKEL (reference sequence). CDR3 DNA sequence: TGTGCCAGCAACTTAGACAGGAGGAACTATGGCTACACCTTC. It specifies CASNLDRRNYGYTF.

The CDR3 reads CASSPQPQETQYF. The CDR3 region has the DNA TGTGCCAGCAGTCCACAGCCTCAAGAGACCCAGTACTTC. The gene calls are TRBV7-8 and TRBJ2-5; D call uncertain. Trimming cost V 6 bases and J 2 bases, with 10 bases left between them. Germline values: CDR1 SGHVS, CDR2 FQNEAQ. The CDR3 runs to 13 residues.

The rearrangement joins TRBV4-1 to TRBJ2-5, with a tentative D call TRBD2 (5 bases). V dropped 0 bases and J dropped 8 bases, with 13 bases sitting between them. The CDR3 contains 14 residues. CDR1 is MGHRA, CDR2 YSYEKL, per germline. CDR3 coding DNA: TGCGCCAGCAGCCAAGAGCGGGCAGTCGGTACCCAGTACTTC. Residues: CASSQERAVGTQYF.

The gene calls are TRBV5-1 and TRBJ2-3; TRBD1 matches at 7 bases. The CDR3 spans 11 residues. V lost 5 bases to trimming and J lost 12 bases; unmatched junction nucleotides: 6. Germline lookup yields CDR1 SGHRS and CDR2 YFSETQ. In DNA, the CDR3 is TGCGCCAGCAGAAGGACAGGCCAACAGTATTTT. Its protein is CASRRTGQQYF.

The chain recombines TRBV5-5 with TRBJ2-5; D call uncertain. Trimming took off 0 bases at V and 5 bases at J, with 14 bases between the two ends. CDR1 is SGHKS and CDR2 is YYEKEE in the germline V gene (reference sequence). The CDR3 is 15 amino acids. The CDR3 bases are TGTGCCAGCAGCTTGGGGTTGGCGGCCGTGGAGACCCAGTACTTC. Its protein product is CASSLGLAAVETQYF.

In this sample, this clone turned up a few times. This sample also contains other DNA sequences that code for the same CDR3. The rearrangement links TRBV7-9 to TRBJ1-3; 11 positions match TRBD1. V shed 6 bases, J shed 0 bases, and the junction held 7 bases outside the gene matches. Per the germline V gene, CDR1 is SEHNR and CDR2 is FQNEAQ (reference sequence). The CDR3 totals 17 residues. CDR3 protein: CASSPGQGASSGNTIYF. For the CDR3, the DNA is TGTGCCAGCAGTCCAGGACAGGGGGCTTCCTCTGGAAACACCATATATTTT.